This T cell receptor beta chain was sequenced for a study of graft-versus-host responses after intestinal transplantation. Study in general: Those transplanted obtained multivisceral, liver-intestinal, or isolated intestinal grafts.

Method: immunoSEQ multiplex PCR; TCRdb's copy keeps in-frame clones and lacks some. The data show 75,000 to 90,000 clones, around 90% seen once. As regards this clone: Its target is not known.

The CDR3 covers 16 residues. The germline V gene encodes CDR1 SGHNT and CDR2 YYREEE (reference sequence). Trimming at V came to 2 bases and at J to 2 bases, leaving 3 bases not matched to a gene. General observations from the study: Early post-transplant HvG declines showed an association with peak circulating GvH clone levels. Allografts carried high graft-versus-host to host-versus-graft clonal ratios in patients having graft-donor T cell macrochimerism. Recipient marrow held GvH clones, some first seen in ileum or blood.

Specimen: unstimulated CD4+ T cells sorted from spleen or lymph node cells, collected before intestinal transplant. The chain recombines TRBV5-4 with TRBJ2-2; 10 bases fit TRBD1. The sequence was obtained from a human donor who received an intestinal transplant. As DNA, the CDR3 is TGTGCCAGCAGCTTCCGGGACAGGGGTAACACCGGGGAGCTGTTTTTT. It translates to CASSFRDRGNTGELFF.